Listed below are T cell receptor beta chains from one sample, sequenced in a study of response to subunit inactivated influenza vaccine. In TCRdb, the RT-PCR reads were re-called with MiXCR into one record per CDR3 protein. The table lists hundreds of thousands of distinct CDR3 sequences, 12% of them singletons. The sequencing used non-naive T cells sorted from PBMCs, collected 14 days before vaccination. The receptor set was obtained from a man aged 45-60 years who received an inactivated influenza vaccine. The CDR3 runs from the conserved cysteine through the conserved F or W. The D gene is left open where the match is weak. Where a row states a size, it is once, few, many or the class of an expanded clone; other rows omit it.

d_call: -
v_call: TRBV2
clone_size: -
j_call: TRBJ1-1
cdr3_nt: TGTGCCAGCGAGAACTCACGAGCTTTCTTT
cdr3_aa: CASENSRAFF

d_call: -
v_call: TRBV6-1
clone_size: -
j_call: TRBJ2-5
cdr3_nt: TGTGCCAGCAGTGAAAGGGGGGGTCGAGGCGAGACCCAGTACTTC
cdr3_aa: CASSERGGRGETQYF

d_call: -
v_call: TRBV3-1
clone_size: -
j_call: TRBJ1-1
cdr3_nt: TGTGCCAGCAGCCAAGGTCCACAGTCCGAAGCTTTCTTT
cdr3_aa: CASSQGPQSEAFF

d_call: -
v_call: TRBV15
clone_size: -
j_call: TRBJ1-4
cdr3_nt: TGTGCCACCAGCCCCAGGTTTACAGTTACTGAAAAACTGTTTTTT
cdr3_aa: CATSPRFTVTEKLFF

d_call: TRBD2
v_call: TRBV28
clone_size: -
j_call: TRBJ2-5
cdr3_nt: TGTGCCAGCAGGCGGGGGACTAGCGGCTTCCAAGAGACCCAGTACTTC
cdr3_aa: CASRRGTSGFQETQYF

d_call: TRBD2
v_call: TRBV5-1
clone_size: few
j_call: TRBJ2-3
cdr3_nt: TGCGCCAGCAGCTTGACTAGCGGGAAAACAGATACGCAGTATTTT
cdr3_aa: CASSLTSGKTDTQYF

d_call: TRBD2
v_call: TRBV4-3
clone_size: few
j_call: TRBJ2-3
cdr3_nt: TGCGCCAGCAGCCAAGATGTAGTAGCGGGGACCACAGATACGCAGTATTTT
cdr3_aa: CASSQDVVAGTTDTQYF

d_call: TRBD1
v_call: TRBV24-1
clone_size: -
j_call: TRBJ2-2
cdr3_nt: TGTGCCACCAGTGATTTAGGGACAGGGCCCACCGGGGAGCTGTTTTTT
cdr3_aa: CATSDLGTGPTGELFF

d_call: TRBD2
v_call: TRBV5-1
clone_size: many
j_call: TRBJ2-5
cdr3_nt: TGCGCCAGCAGCTTGGATCCGGGACTAGCTGGGGAGACCCAGTACTTC
cdr3_aa: CASSLDPGLAGETQYF

d_call: -
v_call: TRBV7-2
clone_size: -
j_call: TRBJ2-7
cdr3_nt: TGTGCCAGCAGCTTAGCGTTGGGACCCTTTTACGAGCAGTACTTC
cdr3_aa: CASSLALGPFYEQYF

d_call: TRBD2
v_call: TRBV7-2
clone_size: -
j_call: TRBJ2-1
cdr3_nt: TGTGCCAGCAGCTTAGCGACTAGCGTCAATGAGCAGTTCTTC
cdr3_aa: CASSLATSVNEQFF

d_call: TRBD1
v_call: TRBV5-1
clone_size: few
j_call: TRBJ2-7
cdr3_nt: TGCGCCAGCAGGATAAGACCGGGACAGGGGTACTCCTACGAGCAGTACTTC
cdr3_aa: CASRIRPGQGYSYEQYF

d_call: TRBD2
v_call: TRBV20-1
clone_size: -
j_call: TRBJ2-7
cdr3_nt: TGCAGTGCTAGTATCTCAGCGGGGGGGCCCTACGAGCAGTACTTC
cdr3_aa: CSASISAGGPYEQYF

d_call: -
v_call: TRBV28
clone_size: many
j_call: TRBJ2-2
cdr3_nt: TGTGCCAGCAAACTACCCGGACAGAACACCGGGGAGCTGTTTTTT
cdr3_aa: CASKLPGQNTGELFF

d_call: -
v_call: TRBV20-1
clone_size: many
j_call: TRBJ1-5
cdr3_nt: TGCAGTGCTAGAGAGGGGACGAGCAATCAGCCCCAGCATTTT
cdr3_aa: CSAREGTSNQPQHF

d_call: TRBD1
v_call: TRBV29-1
clone_size: many
j_call: TRBJ1-5
cdr3_nt: TGCAGCGCCCAGGGGGCGAAGGGGGAGCCCCAGCATTTT
cdr3_aa: CSAQGAKGEPQHF

d_call: -
v_call: TRBV20-1
clone_size: -
j_call: TRBJ2-5
cdr3_nt: TGCAGTGCTAGAGAGGCCGGACTGGGGAGGGAGACCCAGTACTTC
cdr3_aa: CSAREAGLGRETQYF

d_call: TRBD1
v_call: TRBV28
clone_size: few
j_call: TRBJ2-7
cdr3_nt: TGTGCCAGCAGATCGCAAGGGACAGGGGGCTACGAGCAGTACTTC
cdr3_aa: CASRSQGTGGYEQYF

d_call: -
v_call: TRBV12-3/TRBV12-4
clone_size: few
j_call: TRBJ1-2
cdr3_nt: TGTGCCAGCAGTTTCAGGGACTCCACCCGAGACTATGGCTACACCTTC
cdr3_aa: CASSFRDSTRDYGYTF

d_call: -
v_call: TRBV20-1
clone_size: few
j_call: TRBJ2-5
cdr3_nt: TGCAGTGCTAGGCGGGGTCAGACCCAGTACTTC
cdr3_aa: CSARRGQTQYF

d_call: -
v_call: TRBV7-6
clone_size: few
j_call: TRBJ1-5
cdr3_nt: TGTGCCAGCAGTCCTGCAGGGTCTGTAAATCAGCCCCAGCATTTT
cdr3_aa: CASSPAGSVNQPQHF

d_call: -
v_call: TRBV7-3
clone_size: -
j_call: TRBJ2-2
cdr3_nt: TGTGCCAGCAGCCCACTAAGCGGGCCGAACACCGGGGAGCTGTTTTTT
cdr3_aa: CASSPLSGPNTGELFF

d_call: -
v_call: TRBV10-3
clone_size: -
j_call: TRBJ2-2
cdr3_nt: TGTGCCATCAGTGAGTCCATTTCACCAGAATCTGGGGAGCTGTTTTTT
cdr3_aa: CAISESISPESGELFF

d_call: TRBD1
v_call: TRBV5-6
clone_size: few
j_call: TRBJ2-5
cdr3_nt: TGTGCCAGCAGCGCTCCGGGACAGCAAGAGACCCAGTACTTC
cdr3_aa: CASSAPGQQETQYF

d_call: -
v_call: TRBV27
clone_size: few
j_call: TRBJ1-2
cdr3_nt: TGTGCCAGCTGGCCCCTTAATGGTCACTATGGCTACACCTTC
cdr3_aa: CASWPLNGHYGYTF

d_call: -
v_call: TRBV18
clone_size: few
j_call: TRBJ1-4
cdr3_nt: TGTGCCAGCTCACCATCGGCAGGGGAAAATGAAAAACTGTTTTTT
cdr3_aa: CASSPSAGENEKLFF

d_call: -
v_call: TRBV6-6
clone_size: few
j_call: TRBJ2-3
cdr3_nt: TGTGCCAGCAGTTACTCCGAGTCAGATACGCAGTATTTT
cdr3_aa: CASSYSESDTQYF

d_call: TRBD2
v_call: TRBV3-1
clone_size: many
j_call: TRBJ2-3
cdr3_nt: TGTGCCAGCAGCCGGACTAGCCGCACAGATACGCAGTATTTT
cdr3_aa: CASSRTSRTDTQYF

d_call: -
v_call: TRBV12-3/TRBV12-4
clone_size: many
j_call: TRBJ1-4
cdr3_nt: TGTGCCAGCTGCCCTGAGGGGGGAGTGGCTGGAAAACTGTTTTTT
cdr3_aa: CASCPEGGVAGKLFF

d_call: TRBD2
v_call: TRBV28
clone_size: medium-sized
j_call: TRBJ2-7
cdr3_nt: TGTGCCAGCAGTCCAGGACTACTAGCGAGCCAGTACTTC
cdr3_aa: CASSPGLLASQYF

d_call: TRBD2
v_call: TRBV20-1
clone_size: few
j_call: TRBJ2-5
cdr3_nt: TGCAGTGCTCATGAACTAGCGAGTCAAGAGACCCAGTACTTC
cdr3_aa: CSAHELASQETQYF

d_call: TRBD1
v_call: TRBV7-9
clone_size: -
j_call: TRBJ1-4
cdr3_nt: TGTGCCAGCAGGCCTACTGGGACAGGGGCTAATGAAAAACTGTTTTTT
cdr3_aa: CASRPTGTGANEKLFF

d_call: TRBD2
v_call: TRBV4-1
clone_size: -
j_call: TRBJ2-5
cdr3_nt: TGCGCCAGCAGCGTTAGACGGGGGGTTCAAGAGACCCAGTACTTC
cdr3_aa: CASSVRRGVQETQYF

d_call: TRBD1
v_call: TRBV7-9
clone_size: many
j_call: TRBJ2-1
cdr3_nt: TGTGCCAGCAGCGCACCCCCGGGACAGCCTCGCAATGAGCAGTTCTTC
cdr3_aa: CASSAPPGQPRNEQFF

d_call: -
v_call: TRBV5-1
clone_size: -
j_call: TRBJ2-1
cdr3_nt: TGCGCCAGCAGCTTGGCCCGGGGGTACAATGAGCAGTTCTTC
cdr3_aa: CASSLARGYNEQFF

d_call: -
v_call: TRBV5-1
clone_size: few
j_call: TRBJ1-2
cdr3_nt: TGCGCCAGCAGCTTGGGACGGGACTATGGCTACACCTTC
cdr3_aa: CASSLGRDYGYTF

d_call: -
v_call: TRBV6-5
clone_size: few
j_call: TRBJ2-3
cdr3_nt: TGTGCCAGCAGTTACTTTTCGGGCTTCACAGATACGCAGTATTTT
cdr3_aa: CASSYFSGFTDTQYF

d_call: TRBD2
v_call: TRBV20-1
clone_size: many
j_call: TRBJ2-1
cdr3_nt: TGCAGTGCGAGGACTAGCGGGTACAATGAGCAGTTCTTC
cdr3_aa: CSARTSGYNEQFF

d_call: -
v_call: TRBV5-1
clone_size: few
j_call: TRBJ2-1
cdr3_nt: TGCGCCAGCAGCTTGGGACAGACCTACAATGAGCAGTTCTTC
cdr3_aa: CASSLGQTYNEQFF

d_call: -
v_call: TRBV6-2/TRBV6-3
clone_size: -
j_call: TRBJ2-1
cdr3_nt: TGTGCCAGCAGACAGGACATTGGCAGGTACAATGAGCAGTTCTTC
cdr3_aa: CASRQDIGRYNEQFF

d_call: -
v_call: TRBV12-3/TRBV12-4
clone_size: many
j_call: TRBJ1-3
cdr3_nt: TGTGCCAGCAGCCGAGGAAACACCATATATTTT
cdr3_aa: CASSRGNTIYF

d_call: TRBD2
v_call: TRBV2
clone_size: -
j_call: TRBJ2-1
cdr3_nt: TGTACCCGCTGTTTCAGGGGTAGCGGGGACCCTCCCGGGAATGAGCAGTTCTTC
cdr3_aa: CTRCFRGSGDPPGNEQFF

d_call: -
v_call: TRBV11-2
clone_size: -
j_call: TRBJ2-1
cdr3_nt: TGTGCCAGCAGCCCATGGGGGATTCTCACCTACAATGAGCAGTTCTTC
cdr3_aa: CASSPWGILTYNEQFF

d_call: -
v_call: TRBV12-3/TRBV12-4
clone_size: -
j_call: TRBJ2-6
cdr3_nt: TGTGCCACCCACGCAGGGCCTGGGGCCAACGTCCTGACTTTC
cdr3_aa: CATHAGPGANVLTF

d_call: -
v_call: TRBV6-5
clone_size: -
j_call: TRBJ2-7
cdr3_nt: TGTGCCAGCAGTTACACCGGGTTCCTAAGGACCTACGAGCAGTACTTC
cdr3_aa: CASSYTGFLRTYEQYF

d_call: TRBD2
v_call: TRBV4-1
clone_size: -
j_call: TRBJ2-5
cdr3_nt: TGCGCCAGCAGCCAAGTTATAGCGGGGGGACAAGAGACCCAGTACTTC
cdr3_aa: CASSQVIAGGQETQYF

d_call: -
v_call: TRBV6-2/TRBV6-3
clone_size: many
j_call: TRBJ2-7
cdr3_nt: TGTGCCAGCAGTTATAGAGCCGCAACACCGGGACTTTACTACGAGCAGTACTTC
cdr3_aa: CASSYRAATPGLYYEQYF

d_call: -
v_call: TRBV2
clone_size: few
j_call: TRBJ1-2
cdr3_nt: TGTGCCAGCACCCCTCACTCAGCAGGGGCTAACTATGGCTACACCTTC
cdr3_aa: CASTPHSAGANYGYTF

d_call: -
v_call: TRBV20-1
clone_size: few
j_call: TRBJ1-5
cdr3_nt: TGCAGTGCTAGTGGTCACAGCAATCAGCCCCAGCATTTT
cdr3_aa: CSASGHSNQPQHF

d_call: -
v_call: TRBV5-4
clone_size: few
j_call: TRBJ1-1
cdr3_nt: TGTGCCAGCAGCCGGGGGGGGAGAACTGAAGCTTTCTTT
cdr3_aa: CASSRGGRTEAFF

d_call: -
v_call: TRBV5-6
clone_size: many
j_call: TRBJ1-5
cdr3_nt: TGTGCCAGCAGCTCCCAGGGAGGCGGCAATCAGCCCCAGCATTTT
cdr3_aa: CASSSQGGGNQPQHF

d_call: -
v_call: TRBV5-1
clone_size: few
j_call: TRBJ1-2
cdr3_nt: TGCGCCAGCAGCCCCGTAGGAGACTATGGCTACACCTTC
cdr3_aa: CASSPVGDYGYTF

d_call: -
v_call: TRBV4-3
clone_size: -
j_call: TRBJ1-4
cdr3_nt: TGCGCCAGCAGCCAAGATCAGGCAGCGGTGGGCGAAAAACTGTTTTTT
cdr3_aa: CASSQDQAAVGEKLFF

d_call: -
v_call: TRBV10-3
clone_size: many
j_call: TRBJ1-1
cdr3_nt: TGTGCCATCAGGTCGACAAACTGGGAAGCTTTCTTT
cdr3_aa: CAIRSTNWEAFF

d_call: -
v_call: TRBV7-9
clone_size: -
j_call: TRBJ2-7
cdr3_nt: TGTGCCAGCAGCTTTGGGGGTTTAAGCTCCTACGAGCAGTACTTC
cdr3_aa: CASSFGGLSSYEQYF